These 13 T cell receptor beta chains originate from one sample sequenced in a study of cytomegalovirus exposure and HLA in healthy donors. PCR amplification relied on 60 Vbeta primers (plus 13 Jbeta primers). Assay: immunoSEQ multiplex PCR; the TCRdb copy retains only in-frame clones and omits some. In total, the table holds about 150,000 clones. Sequencing was carried out using PBMCs. These TCRs come from a young man in good health and CMV-seronegative.

This chain links TRBV11-3 with TRBJ2-5; a weak D match, TRBD1 (6 bases). The CDR3 extends over 15 amino acids. Per germline, CDR1 SGHNT and CDR2 YENEEA. Deletions cut 5 bases from V and 5 bases from J, with 18 bases between. CDR3 sequence reads: CASSVQGLALETQYF. The CDR3 nucleotides are TGTGCCAGCAGCGTACAGGGCCTTGCCTTGGAGACCCAGTACTTC.

The gene calls are TRBV6-5 and TRBJ2-1, with TRBD1 matching 10 bases. Germline trimming cut 4 bases from V and 8 bases from J; bases unmatched to any gene: 5. Germline V gene sequence: CDR1 MNHEY, CDR2 SVGAGI. The CDR3 has 14 amino acids. Here the CDR3 DNA reads TGTGCCAGCAGTTCACCCGGGACAGGGGATGAGCAGTTCTTC. This translates into CASSSPGTGDEQFF.

The gene calls are TRBV5-1 and TRBJ2-5, with 9 bases lining up with TRBD1. The germline CDR1 and CDR2 sequences are SGHRS and YFSETQ. V dropped 0 bases and J dropped 7; count of bases not matched to a gene: 4. The CDR3 has 14 amino acids. DNA of the CDR3: TGCGCCAGCAGCTTGGGGACAGGGGAGGTGACCCAGTACTTC. Translation: CASSLGTGEVTQYF.

The V gene is TRBV6-1, the J gene TRBJ1-4, with a possible D match to TRBD1 (6 bases). V was clipped by 9 bases and J by 4 bases, with 15 bases between them. CDR1 and CDR2 from the germline V gene are MNHNS and SASEGT. The CDR3 is made up of 14 amino acids. The CDR3 protein is CASRTVNNNEKLFF. CDR3 in DNA: TGTGCCAGTAGGACAGTGAACAATAATGAAAAACTGTTTTTT.

On this clone itself: Germline and junction disagree at one end, which may indicate a read error. CDR3 sequence (DNA): TGTGCCAGCAGTTACTTTGGGGGCACTGAAAGACTGTTTTTT. Encoded protein: CASSYFGGTERLFF. The chain employs TRBV6-5 and TRBJ1-4; possible D gene TRBD1, 6 bases. This CDR3 has 14 residues. CDR1 and CDR2 (germline): MNHEY, SVGAGI.

The chain joins TRBV2 to TRBJ2-2; a weak D match, TRBD1 (6 bases). Germline lookup yields CDR1 SNHLY and CDR2 FYNNEI. The CDR3 sequence is 15 residues long. Trimming removed 4 bases at V and 2 bases at J, with 11 bases between. In DNA form, the CDR3 reads TGTGCCAGCAGTGGACAGGTAGCCAACACCGGGGAGCTGTTTTTT. It is translated as CASSGQVANTGELFF.

This chain links TRBV28 with TRBJ1-1; D is possibly TRBD1 (5 bases). From germline, CDR1 is MDHEN and CDR2 SYDVKM. V shed 3 bases and J shed 3 bases, with 17 bases lying between them. CDR3 length: 16 amino acids. CDR3: CASSFILRASDTEAFF. The CDR3 region has the DNA TGTGCCAGCAGTTTCATTCTCAGGGCGTCGGACACTGAAGCTTTCTTT.

The V call is TRBV18, the J call TRBJ2-7, with 11 positions matching TRBD2. Looked up from germline, CDR1 is KGHSH and CDR2 is LQKENI. The CDR3 runs 15 residues. V lost 0 bases and J lost 3; bases outside the gene matches: 1. The CDR3 reads CASSPPTSGIYEQYF. As DNA, the CDR3 is TGTGCCAGCTCACCACCGACTAGCGGGATCTACGAGCAGTACTTC.

CDR3 sequence: CASSFGQLNQPQHF. CDR3 in DNA: TGTGCCAGTAGTTTCGGACAGCTCAATCAGCCCCAGCATTTT. J is TRBJ1-5 and V is TRBV19; D perhaps matches TRBD1 (6 bases). CDR1 and CDR2 from the germline V gene are LNHDA and SQIVND (reference sequence). Trimming pared 5 bases from V and 3 bases from J, leaving 11 bases between. CDR3 length: 14 amino acids.

The rearrangement links TRBV28 to TRBJ2-1; a possible D gene is TRBD1 (5 bases). Germline CDR1 reads MDHEN; CDR2 reads SYDVKM. V lost 2 bases and J 7 bases, leaving 9 bases between the germline ends. This CDR3 spans 13 amino acids. CDR3 coding DNA: TGTGCCAGCAGTTTAGGCAGGGAAAATGAGCAGTTCTTC. Translated, it gives CASSLGRENEQFF.

The rearrangement links TRBV10-1 to TRBJ1-5; tentatively, D is TRBD1 (6 bases). CDR3 length equals 18 residues. CDR1 WNHNN and CDR2 SYGVQD come from the germline V gene (reference sequence). The V end lost 9 bases, the J end lost 0 bases, and 24 bases lay between the germline ends. The CDR3 coding sequence is TGCGCCAGTTTCAATTTTCCGGGACATCCGGTTAGCAATCAGCCCCAGCATTTT. Translated, it gives CASFNFPGHPVSNQPQHF.

The chain employs TRBV2 and TRBJ1-3; D gene unclear. This CDR3 comprises 16 residues. Trimming pared 2 bases from V and 4 bases from J, leaving 15 bases between. The germline V gene has CDR1 SNHLY and CDR2 FYNNEI. In nucleotides, the CDR3 is TGTGCCAGCAGTGAATCCCCCTTGGGCGCAGGAAACACCATATATTTT. Translation gives CASSESPLGAGNTIYF. Based on the CDR3 plus reference TRBV2 and TRBJ1-3, the full variable domain is EPEVTQTPSHQVTQMGQEVILRCVPISNHLYFYWYRQILGQKVEFLVSFYNNEISEKSEIFDDQFSVERPDGSNFTLKIRSTKLEDSAMYFCASSESPLGAGNTIYFGEGSWLTVV.

The rearrangement uses TRBV5-1 and TRBJ1-1; D not resolved. Germline CDR1 SGHRS, CDR2 YFSETQ. V lost 4 bases and J lost 0, with 7 bases in between. CDR3 size: 13 residues. The CDR3 nucleotides read TGCGCCAGCAGCCCCGAGATGAACACTGAAGCTTTCTTT. It codes for CASSPEMNTEAFF. The variable domain in full, with the rest retrieved from reference TRBV5-1 and TRBJ1-1, is KAGVTQTPRYLIKTRGQQVTLSCSPISGHRSVSWYQQTPGQGLQFLFEYFSETQRNKGNFPGRFSGRQFSNSRSEMNVSTLELGDSALYLCASSPEMNTEAFFGQGTRLTVV.